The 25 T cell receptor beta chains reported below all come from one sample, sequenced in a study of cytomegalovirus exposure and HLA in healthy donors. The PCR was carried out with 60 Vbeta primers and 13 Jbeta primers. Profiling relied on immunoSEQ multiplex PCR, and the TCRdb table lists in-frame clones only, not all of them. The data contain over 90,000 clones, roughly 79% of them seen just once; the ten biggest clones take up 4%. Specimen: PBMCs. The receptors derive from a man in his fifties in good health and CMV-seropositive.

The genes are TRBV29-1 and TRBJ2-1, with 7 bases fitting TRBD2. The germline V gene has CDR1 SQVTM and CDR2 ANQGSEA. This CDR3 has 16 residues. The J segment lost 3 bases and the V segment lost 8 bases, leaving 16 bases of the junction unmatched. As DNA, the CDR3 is TGCAGCAGTTCCTTCGGGAGGCCCCGATACTACAATGAGCAGTTCTTC. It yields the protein CSSSFGRPRYYNEQFF.

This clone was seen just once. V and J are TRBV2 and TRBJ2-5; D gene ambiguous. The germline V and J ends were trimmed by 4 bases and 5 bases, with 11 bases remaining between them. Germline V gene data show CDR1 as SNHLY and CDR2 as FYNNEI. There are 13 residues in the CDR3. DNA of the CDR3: TGTGCCAGCAGTGCGGAGAGAGCGGAGACCCAGTACTTC. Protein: CASSAERAETQYF.

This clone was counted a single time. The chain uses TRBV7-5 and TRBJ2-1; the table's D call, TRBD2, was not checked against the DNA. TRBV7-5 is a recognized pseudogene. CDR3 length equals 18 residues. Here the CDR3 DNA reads TGTGTCAGAAGCTTACTGCATCGGAGACCAATTCTCTACAATGAGCAGTTCTTC. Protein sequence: CVRSLLHRRPILYNEQFF.

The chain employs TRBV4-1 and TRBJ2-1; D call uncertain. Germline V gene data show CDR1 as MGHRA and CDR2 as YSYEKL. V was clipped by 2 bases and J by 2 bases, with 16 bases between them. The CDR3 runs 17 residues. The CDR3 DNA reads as TGCGCCAGCAGCCAACTCGACTTGACCGGCACCTACAATGAGCAGTTCTTC. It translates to CASSQLDLTGTYNEQFF.

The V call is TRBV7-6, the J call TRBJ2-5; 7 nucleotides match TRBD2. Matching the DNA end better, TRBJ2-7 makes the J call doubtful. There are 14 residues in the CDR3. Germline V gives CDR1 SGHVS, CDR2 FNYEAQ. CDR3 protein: CASSLEGRGYEQYF. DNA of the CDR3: TGTGCCAGCAGCTTAGAGGGGAGGGGCTACGAGCAGTACTTC.

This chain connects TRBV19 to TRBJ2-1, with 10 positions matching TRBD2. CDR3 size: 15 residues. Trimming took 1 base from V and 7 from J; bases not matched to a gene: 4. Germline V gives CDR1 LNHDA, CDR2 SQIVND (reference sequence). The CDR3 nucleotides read TGTGCCAGTAGTATAGTACTAGCGGGACGGAATGAGCAGTTCTTC. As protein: CASSIVLAGRNEQFF.

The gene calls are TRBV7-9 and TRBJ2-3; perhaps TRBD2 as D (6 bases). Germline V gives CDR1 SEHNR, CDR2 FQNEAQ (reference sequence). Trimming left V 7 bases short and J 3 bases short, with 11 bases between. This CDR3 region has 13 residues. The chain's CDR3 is CASKISGTDTQYF. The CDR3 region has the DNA TGTGCCAGCAAGATAAGCGGGACAGATACGCAGTATTTT.

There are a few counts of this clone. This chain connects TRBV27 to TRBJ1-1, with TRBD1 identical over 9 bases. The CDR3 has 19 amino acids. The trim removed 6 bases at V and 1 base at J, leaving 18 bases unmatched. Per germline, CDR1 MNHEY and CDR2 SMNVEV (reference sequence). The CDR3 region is CASRLTYRDRDLTNTEAFF. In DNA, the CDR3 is TGTGCCAGCAGGCTCACTTACCGGGACAGGGATTTAACGAACACTGAAGCTTTCTTT.

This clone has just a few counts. The CDR3 loop reads CASSSTSGASYEQYF. For the CDR3, the DNA is TGTGCCAGCAGTTCGACTAGCGGGGCCTCCTACGAGCAGTACTTC. The chain employs TRBV6-5 and TRBJ2-7; 11 nucleotides align to TRBD2. The germline V gene encodes CDR1 MNHEY and CDR2 SVGAGI. After removal of 4 bases from V and 0 bases from J, the junction contained 2 bases not matched to a gene. This CDR3 is built from 15 residues.

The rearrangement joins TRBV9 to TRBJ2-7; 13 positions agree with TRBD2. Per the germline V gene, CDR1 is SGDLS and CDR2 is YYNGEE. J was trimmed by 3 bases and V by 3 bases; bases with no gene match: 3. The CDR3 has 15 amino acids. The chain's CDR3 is CASSAGTSGVYEQYF. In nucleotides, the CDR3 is TGTGCCAGCAGCGCGGGGACTAGCGGGGTCTACGAGCAGTACTTC.

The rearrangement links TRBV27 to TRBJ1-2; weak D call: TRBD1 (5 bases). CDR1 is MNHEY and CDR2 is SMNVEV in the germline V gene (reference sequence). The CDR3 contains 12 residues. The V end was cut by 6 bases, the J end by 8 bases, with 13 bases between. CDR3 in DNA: TGTGCCAGCAGGCGGCAGGGCGGAGGCTACACCTTC. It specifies CASRRQGGGYTF.

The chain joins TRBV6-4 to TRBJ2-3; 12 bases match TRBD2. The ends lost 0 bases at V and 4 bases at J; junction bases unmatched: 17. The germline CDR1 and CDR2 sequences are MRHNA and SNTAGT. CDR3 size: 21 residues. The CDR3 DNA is TGTGCCAGCAGTGACTCGATTGATGCTAGCGGGAGGGCCGGTCTTGCAGATACGCAGTATTTT. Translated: CASSDSIDASGRAGLADTQYF.

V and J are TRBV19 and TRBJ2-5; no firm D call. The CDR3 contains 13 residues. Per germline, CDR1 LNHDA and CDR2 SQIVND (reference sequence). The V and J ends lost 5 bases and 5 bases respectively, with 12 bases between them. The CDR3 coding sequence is TGTGCCAGTAGTCTGGTTCCCGGGGAGACCCAGTACTTC. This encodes CASSLVPGETQYF.

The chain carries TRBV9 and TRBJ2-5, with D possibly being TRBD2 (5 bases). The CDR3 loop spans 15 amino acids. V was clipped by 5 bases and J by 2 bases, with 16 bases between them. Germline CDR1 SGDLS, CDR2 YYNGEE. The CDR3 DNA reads TGTGCCAGCAGTATACAGCCCGGGGATCAAGAGACCCAGTACTTC. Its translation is CASSIQPGDQETQYF.

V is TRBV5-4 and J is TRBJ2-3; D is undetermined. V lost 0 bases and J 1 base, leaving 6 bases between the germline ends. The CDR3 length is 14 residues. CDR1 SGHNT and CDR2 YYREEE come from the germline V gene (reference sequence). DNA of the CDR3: TGTGCCAGCAGCTTGGACCCAGGCACAGATACGCAGTATTTT. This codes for CASSLDPGTDTQYF.

The CDR3 DNA follows: TGTGCCTGGAGTGGGACAGATTCACCCCTCCACTTT. This gives the protein CAWSGTDSPLHF. The V gene is TRBV30, the J gene TRBJ1-6; a possible D gene is TRBD1 (6 bases). The CDR3 extends over 12 amino acids. The germline V gene has CDR1 GTSNPN and CDR2 SVGIG (reference sequence). Trimming shortened V by 1 base and J by 8 bases, and 6 bases separated the two germline ends.

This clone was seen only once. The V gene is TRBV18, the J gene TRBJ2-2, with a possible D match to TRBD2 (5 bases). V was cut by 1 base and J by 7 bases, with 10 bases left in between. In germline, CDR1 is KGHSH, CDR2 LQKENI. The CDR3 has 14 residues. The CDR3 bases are TGTGCCAGCTCACCACGAAGGGAGCACGGGGAGCTGTTTTTT. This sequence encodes CASSPRREHGELFF.

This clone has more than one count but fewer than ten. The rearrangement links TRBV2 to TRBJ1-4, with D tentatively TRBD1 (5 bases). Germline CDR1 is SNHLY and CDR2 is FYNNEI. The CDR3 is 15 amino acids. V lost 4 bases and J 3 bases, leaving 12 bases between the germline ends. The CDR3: CASSALWGANEKLFF. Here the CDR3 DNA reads TGTGCCAGCAGTGCCCTTTGGGGGGCTAATGAAAAACTGTTTTTT.

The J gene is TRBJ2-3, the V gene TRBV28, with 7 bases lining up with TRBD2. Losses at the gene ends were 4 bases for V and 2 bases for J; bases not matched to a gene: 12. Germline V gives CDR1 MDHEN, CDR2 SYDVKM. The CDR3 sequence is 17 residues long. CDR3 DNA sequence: TGTGCCAGCAGTTCACCCAAAAGGCTAGCGGTCACAGATACGCAGTATTTT. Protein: CASSSPKRLAVTDTQYF.

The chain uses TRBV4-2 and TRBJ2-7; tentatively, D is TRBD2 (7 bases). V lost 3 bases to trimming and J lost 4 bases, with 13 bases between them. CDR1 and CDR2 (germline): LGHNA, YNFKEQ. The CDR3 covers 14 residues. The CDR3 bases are TGTGCCAGCAGCCATGAGGGGGGGGGTTACGAGCAGTACTTC. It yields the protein CASSHEGGGYEQYF.

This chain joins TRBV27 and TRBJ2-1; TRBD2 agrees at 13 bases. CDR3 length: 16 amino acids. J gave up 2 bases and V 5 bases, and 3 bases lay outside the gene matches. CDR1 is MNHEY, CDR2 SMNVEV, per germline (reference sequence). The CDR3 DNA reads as TGTGCCAGCAGTACCGGGACTAGCGGGACCTACAATGAGCAGTTCTTC. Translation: CASSTGTSGTYNEQFF.

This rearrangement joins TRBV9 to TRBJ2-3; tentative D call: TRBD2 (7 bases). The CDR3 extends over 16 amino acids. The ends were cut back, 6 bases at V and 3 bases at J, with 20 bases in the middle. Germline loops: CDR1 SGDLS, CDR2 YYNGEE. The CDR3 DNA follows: TGTGCCAGCACCACGGGGGAGGGGGGTTCAACAGATACGCAGTATTTT. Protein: CASTTGEGGSTDTQYF. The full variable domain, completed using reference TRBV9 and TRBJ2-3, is DSGVTQTPKHLITATGQRVTLRCSPRSGDLSVYWYQQSLDQGLQFLIQYYNGEERAKGNILERFSAQQFPDLHSELNLSSLELGDSALYFCASTTGEGGSTDTQYFGPGTRLTVL.

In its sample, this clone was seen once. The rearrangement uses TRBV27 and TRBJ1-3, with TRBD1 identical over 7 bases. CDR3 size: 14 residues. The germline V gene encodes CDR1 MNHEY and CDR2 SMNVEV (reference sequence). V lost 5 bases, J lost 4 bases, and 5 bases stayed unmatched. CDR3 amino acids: CASSQGTVGNTIYF. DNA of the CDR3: TGTGCCAGCAGTCAAGGGACAGTCGGAAACACCATATATTTT.

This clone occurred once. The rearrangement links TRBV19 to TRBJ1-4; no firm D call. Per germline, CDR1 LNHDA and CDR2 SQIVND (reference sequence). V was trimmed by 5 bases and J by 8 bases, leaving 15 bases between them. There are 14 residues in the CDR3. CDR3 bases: TGTGCCAGTAGTGGTCTGGGCTCTGGGGAAAAACTGTTTTTT. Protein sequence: CASSGLGSGEKLFF.

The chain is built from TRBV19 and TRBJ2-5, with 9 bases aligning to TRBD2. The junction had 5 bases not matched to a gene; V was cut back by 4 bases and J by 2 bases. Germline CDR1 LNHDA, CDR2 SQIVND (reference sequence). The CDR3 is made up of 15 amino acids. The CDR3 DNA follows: TGTGCCAGTAGTAATCTAGCGGGGACACAAGAGACCCAGTACTTC. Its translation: CASSNLAGTQETQYF.